The 30 T cell receptor beta chains below were found in one sample sequenced in a study of blood T cell repertoires in COVID-19. Only in-frame clones appear in the TCRdb table, and some are missing; sequencing was by immunoSEQ multiplex PCR. This table has 200,000 or so clones, approximately 84% appearing once. The sequencing sample was made of PBMCs or T cells enriched from blood (not recorded which). Receptors originate from a man aged 35-49 years who had recovered from COVID-19.

The chain recombines TRBV11-2 with TRBJ1-1; 7 bases map to TRBD1. The CDR3 runs 15 residues. With 3 bases clipped from V and 1 base from J, the junction kept 5 bases outside the gene matches. Germline CDR1 reads SGHAT; CDR2 reads FQNNGV. The CDR3 bases are TGTGCCAGCAGCTTCAACAGGGGCCCGAACACTGAAGCTTTCTTT. This codes for CASSFNRGPNTEAFF. Filled out from reference TRBV11-2 and TRBJ1-1, the complete variable domain reads EAGVAQSPRYKIIEKRQSVAFWCNPISGHATLYWYQQILGQGPKLLIQFQNNGVVDDSQLPKDRFSAERLKGVDSTLKIQPAKLEDSAVYLCASSFNRGPNTEAFFGQGTRLTVV.

This rearrangement joins TRBV5-4 to TRBJ1-2; tentatively, D is TRBD1 (5 bases). The ends were cut back, 2 bases at V and 5 bases at J, with 16 bases in the middle. This CDR3 has 15 residues. From germline, CDR1 is SGHNT and CDR2 YYREEE (reference sequence). The CDR3 is CASSLPGTAIYGYTF. In nucleotides, the CDR3 is TGTGCCAGCAGCTTACCCGGGACTGCCATATATGGCTACACCTTC.

J is TRBJ2-1 and V is TRBV11-2; perhaps TRBD1 as D (6 bases). The CDR3 consists of 15 residues. Per the germline V gene, CDR1 is SGHAT and CDR2 is FQNNGV. Trimming removed 2 bases from V and 6 bases from J, with 14 bases in between. The CDR3 loop is CASSLNRVDGNEQFF. CDR3 DNA sequence: TGTGCCAGCAGCTTAAACAGGGTGGATGGCAATGAGCAGTTCTTC.

The genes are TRBV29-1 and TRBJ1-1; 8 positions agree with TRBD1. The CDR3 spans 12 residues. Germline assignment: CDR1 SQVTM and CDR2 ANQGSEA. V was clipped by 6 bases and J by 6 bases; unmatched bases: 6. CDR3 region: CSVRQGPAEAFF. Here the CDR3 DNA reads TGCAGCGTCAGACAGGGGCCGGCTGAAGCTTTCTTT.

This chain links TRBV27 with TRBJ2-2; D is undetermined. This CDR3 spans 13 amino acids. Looked up from germline, CDR1 is MNHEY and CDR2 is SMNVEV (reference sequence). V was shortened by 6 bases and J by 4 bases, with 9 bases between the two germline ends. This chain's CDR3 is CASSPRATGELFF. CDR3 sequence (DNA): TGTGCCAGCAGCCCCCGCGCCACCGGGGAGCTGTTTTTT.

The chain is built from TRBV7-6 and TRBJ2-2; D is undetermined. Germline V gives CDR1 SGHVS, CDR2 FNYEAQ. Trimming took 5 bases from V and 2 from J, leaving 15 bases between them. This CDR3 has 16 residues. CDR3 region: CASSPTRRLNTGELFF. The CDR3 nucleotides are TGTGCCAGCAGCCCTACGAGGCGACTTAACACCGGGGAGCTGTTTTTT. The variable domain in full, completed from reference TRBV7-6 and TRBJ2-2, reads GAGVSQSPRYKVTKRGQDVALRCDPISGHVSLYWYRQALGQGPEFLTYFNYEAQQDKSGLPNDRFSAERPEGSISTLTIQRTEQRDSAMYRCASSPTRRLNTGELFFGEGSRLTVL.

The CDR3: CASSSAGGDTEAFF. CDR3 in DNA: TGTGCCAGCAGTAGTGCCGGAGGGGACACTGAAGCTTTCTTT. The genes are TRBV2 and TRBJ1-1; possibly TRBD1 for D (5 bases). The CDR3 loop spans 14 amino acids. In germline, CDR1 is SNHLY, CDR2 FYNNEI. V lost 5 bases to trimming and J lost 3 bases, with 13 bases between them.

The chain couples TRBV6-5 to TRBJ1-3; D possibly corresponds to TRBD1 (5 bases). Trimming removed 7 bases at V and 2 bases at J, with 12 bases between. The germline V gene has CDR1 MNHEY and CDR2 SVGAGI. CDR3 length equals 14 residues. CDR3 sequence reads: CASITGDPGNTIYF. DNA of the CDR3: TGTGCCAGCATAACGGGGGACCCTGGAAACACCATATATTTT.

The chain combines TRBV10-3 with TRBJ2-1; unclear D gene. Trimming took off 4 bases at V and 9 bases at J, with 19 bases between the two ends. The CDR3 covers 15 residues. Per the germline V gene, CDR1 is ENHRY and CDR2 is SYGVKD. The CDR3 spells CAISAPTSLRSEQFF. CDR3 DNA: TGTGCCATCAGTGCCCCCACTTCGCTCCGTAGTGAGCAGTTCTTC.

V gene TRBV4-1 combines with J gene TRBJ1-3; perhaps TRBD1 as D (6 bases). V was pared by 5 bases and J by 8 bases, with 19 bases between. Germline lookup yields CDR1 MGHRA and CDR2 YSYEKL. The CDR3 is made up of 15 amino acids. CDR3 amino acids: CASSYEGRGVDTIYF. The CDR3 DNA follows: TGCGCCAGCAGCTACGAGGGGAGGGGGGTGGACACCATATATTTT.

This chain uses TRBV3-1 (or the pseudogene TRBV3-2) with TRBJ2-5, with 8 positions matching TRBD2. CDR3 length: 16 amino acids. The ends lost 3 bases at V and 0 bases at J; junction bases unmatched: 6. Germline assignment: CDR1 LGHDT and CDR2 YNNKEL (reference sequence). The CDR3 region has the DNA TGTGCCAGCAGCCAGGCCGGAGCGGGGGACCAAGAGACCCAGTACTTC. Its translation: CASSQAGAGDQETQYF.

The chain joins TRBV5-8 to TRBJ1-2; maybe TRBD1 (5 bases). Germline assignment: CDR1 SGHTS and CDR2 YDEGEE. V lost 4 bases, J lost 0 bases, and 16 bases lay in between. This CDR3 has 16 amino acids. The CDR3 loop is CASSAVLTGTNYGYTF. CDR3 in DNA: TGTGCCAGCAGCGCCGTCTTAACAGGCACTAACTATGGCTACACCTTC.

The chain has TRBV5-1 and TRBJ2-1; TRBD1 matches at 7 bases. Germline lookup yields CDR1 SGHRS and CDR2 YFSETQ. This CDR3 region has 17 residues. V gave up 2 bases and J gave up 5 bases; unmatched junction bases: 13. The CDR3 loop reads CASSLIPGQRFHNEQFF. The CDR3 DNA follows: TGCGCCAGCAGCTTAATACCGGGACAGCGGTTCCACAATGAGCAGTTCTTC.

Written as DNA, the CDR3 is TGTGCCACCAGCAGAGCAAGTAGTCAGCCCCAGCATTTT. Its translation is CATSRASSQPQHF. The genes are TRBV15 and TRBJ1-5, with D unclear. Germline-derived CDR1 and CDR2 are LNHNV and YYDKDF (reference sequence). V was trimmed by 1 base and J by 6 bases, leaving 7 bases between them. The CDR3 covers 13 residues.

The table lists this clone with a few counts. The V call is TRBV19, the J call TRBJ1-2; D call uncertain. The CDR3 length is 12 residues. Germline lookup yields CDR1 LNHDA and CDR2 SQIVND (reference sequence). The germline V and J ends were trimmed by 5 bases and 8 bases, with 12 bases remaining between them. CDR3 sequence (DNA): TGTGCCAGTAGTGTGGACTTTGGAGGCTACACCTTC. Protein product: CASSVDFGGYTF.

This clone was recorded a few times. V is TRBV5-4 and J is TRBJ2-7; D might be TRBD2 (5 bases). V was cut by 3 bases and J by 2 bases, with 18 bases left in between. This CDR3 spans 16 amino acids. Germline-derived CDR1 and CDR2 are SGHNT and YYREEE (reference sequence). The CDR3: CASSSQEDRAAYEQYF. The CDR3 coding sequence is TGTGCCAGCAGCTCGCAGGAGGACCGCGCAGCCTACGAGCAGTACTTC.

V gene TRBV7-2 combines with J gene TRBJ2-3, with 10 bases identical to TRBD2. CDR1 is SGHTA, CDR2 FQGNSA, per germline. V was pared by 3 bases and J by 5 bases, with 5 bases of the junction left unmatched. The CDR3 length is 15 residues. The CDR3 DNA sequence: TGTGCCAGCAGCTTCAGCGGGGGGGCTGGAGATACGCAGTATTTT. This codes for CASSFSGGAGDTQYF.

The chain recombines TRBV4-2 with TRBJ1-1; weak D call: TRBD1 (6 bases). V lost 5 bases to trimming and J lost 1 base, with 17 bases between them. Germline values: CDR1 LGHNA, CDR2 YNFKEQ. The CDR3 covers 16 residues. The DNA for the CDR3 is TGTGCCAGCAGCTCACTCTTCAGGGGAGAGAACACTGAAGCTTTCTTT. Translated: CASSSLFRGENTEAFF.

The CDR3 nucleotides read TGTGCCATCAGTGGGGACAGGGGCGGAAACACCATATATTTT. Amino acid sequence: CAISGDRGGNTIYF. The chain employs TRBV10-3 and TRBJ1-3; 10 nucleotides agree with TRBD1. This CDR3 region has 14 residues. The V gene end was trimmed by 4 bases and the J gene end by 4 bases; junction bases not matched to a gene: 1. Germline V CDR1 and CDR2: ENHRY, SYGVKD.

V and J are TRBV5-1 and TRBJ1-4; no firm D call. V shed 3 bases and J shed 0 bases, with 3 bases lying between them. Germline-derived CDR1 and CDR2 are SGHRS and YFSETQ. This CDR3 has 13 amino acids. The CDR3 nucleotides are TGCGCCAGCAGCTCAGCAACTAATGAAAAACTGTTTTTT. Protein: CASSSATNEKLFF.

This chain uses TRBV5-1 with TRBJ2-3, with D possibly being TRBD1 (6 bases). V was clipped by 6 bases and J by 4 bases, with 15 bases between them. Germline assignment: CDR1 SGHRS and CDR2 YFSETQ. The CDR3 covers 14 residues. CDR3 sequence: CASTFGGSADTQYF. Written as DNA, the CDR3 is TGCGCCAGCACCTTTGGGGGCAGCGCAGATACGCAGTATTTT.

J is TRBJ2-2 and V is TRBV24-1, with D maybe TRBD2 (5 bases). The CDR3 has 18 amino acids. V was shortened by 4 bases and J by 1 base, with 18 bases between the two germline ends. Germline-derived CDR1 and CDR2 are KGHDR and SFDVKD. CDR3 in DNA: TGTGCCACCAGTGACCCGCCGGCTCTTGCGGGGAACACCGGGGAGCTGTTTTTT. Residues: CATSDPPALAGNTGELFF.

The genes are TRBV4-2 and TRBJ1-2, with a weak D call TRBD1 (5 bases). The CDR3 is 14 amino acids. Trimming removed 1 base from V and 8 bases from J, with 14 bases in between. Germline loops: CDR1 LGHNA, CDR2 YNFKEQ. CDR3 in amino acids: CASSQGPGKEGYTF. CDR3 nucleotides: TGTGCCAGCAGCCAAGGACCAGGGAAGGAGGGCTACACCTTC.

This clone has a handful of counts. J is TRBJ1-2 and V is TRBV5-1; possibly TRBD1 for D (5 bases). The CDR3 extends over 15 amino acids. V gave up 4 bases and J gave up 8 bases, with 21 bases separating them. Germline-derived CDR1 and CDR2 are SGHRS and YFSETQ. The CDR3 region is CASSLGWGRVEGYTF. DNA for the CDR3: TGCGCCAGCAGCCTTGGTTGGGGCAGGGTAGAGGGCTACACCTTC.

This clone was counted between two and nine times. This rearrangement joins TRBV4-2 to TRBJ2-2; D gene uncertain. Trimming shortened V by 0 bases and J by 1 base, and 6 bases separated the two germline ends. Germline V gene lookup returns CDR1 LGHNA and CDR2 YNFKEQ. The CDR3 runs 15 residues. Here the CDR3 reads CASSQELKNTGELFF. In DNA, the CDR3 is TGTGCCAGCAGCCAAGAACTAAAGAACACCGGGGAGCTGTTTTTT.

The chain uses TRBV5-6 and TRBJ2-5, with 10 bases matching TRBD1. Germline V gene data show CDR1 as SGHDT and CDR2 as YYEEEE. V was clipped by 6 bases and J by 6 bases; unmatched bases: 11. The CDR3 consists of 15 residues. CDR3 coding DNA: TGTGCCAGCACCACCCCGGGACAGGGGTTTAAGACCCAGTACTTC. Translating it yields CASTTPGQGFKTQYF.

The rearrangement links TRBV29-1 to TRBJ2-3, with 11 bases lining up with TRBD2. The CDR3 sequence is 15 residues long. Germline loops: CDR1 SQVTM, CDR2 ANQGSEA. V shed 3 bases, J shed 2 bases, and the junction held 4 bases outside the gene matches. This CDR3 reads CSVDASGGNTDTQYF. CDR3 bases: TGCAGCGTTGACGCTAGCGGGGGGAACACAGATACGCAGTATTTT.

The CDR3 reads CASSQSTSSGAYEQYF. CDR3 nucleotides: TGTGCCAGCAGCCAAAGTACGTCTAGCGGGGCTTACGAGCAGTACTTC. The V gene is TRBV3-1 (or the pseudogene TRBV3-2), the J gene TRBJ2-7; TRBD2 matches 9 bases. The CDR3 loop spans 16 amino acids. Per germline, CDR1 LGHDT and CDR2 YNNKEL (reference sequence). J lost 4 bases, V lost 2 bases, and 9 bases had no gene match.

The chain links TRBV29-1 to TRBJ1-2; D may be TRBD1 (5 bases). Germline CDR1 SQVTM, CDR2 ANQGSEA. This CDR3 is built from 14 residues. V lost 4 bases, J lost 4 bases, and 16 bases lay in between. CDR3 in amino acids: CSVVRAGRLYGYTF. CDR3 sequence (DNA): TGCAGCGTTGTGAGGGCAGGGAGGCTCTATGGCTACACCTTC.

In this sample, this clone turned up a few times. The chain joins TRBV28 to TRBJ1-3; 10 positions match TRBD1. The CDR3 has 17 amino acids. Germline V gene data show CDR1 as MDHEN and CDR2 as SYDVKM. V shed 3 bases and J 3 bases; nucleotides not matched to a gene: 8. The CDR3 loop reads CASSFGTGEVIGNTIYF. In nucleotides, the CDR3 is TGTGCCAGCAGTTTCGGGACAGGGGAGGTAATTGGAAACACCATATATTTT.